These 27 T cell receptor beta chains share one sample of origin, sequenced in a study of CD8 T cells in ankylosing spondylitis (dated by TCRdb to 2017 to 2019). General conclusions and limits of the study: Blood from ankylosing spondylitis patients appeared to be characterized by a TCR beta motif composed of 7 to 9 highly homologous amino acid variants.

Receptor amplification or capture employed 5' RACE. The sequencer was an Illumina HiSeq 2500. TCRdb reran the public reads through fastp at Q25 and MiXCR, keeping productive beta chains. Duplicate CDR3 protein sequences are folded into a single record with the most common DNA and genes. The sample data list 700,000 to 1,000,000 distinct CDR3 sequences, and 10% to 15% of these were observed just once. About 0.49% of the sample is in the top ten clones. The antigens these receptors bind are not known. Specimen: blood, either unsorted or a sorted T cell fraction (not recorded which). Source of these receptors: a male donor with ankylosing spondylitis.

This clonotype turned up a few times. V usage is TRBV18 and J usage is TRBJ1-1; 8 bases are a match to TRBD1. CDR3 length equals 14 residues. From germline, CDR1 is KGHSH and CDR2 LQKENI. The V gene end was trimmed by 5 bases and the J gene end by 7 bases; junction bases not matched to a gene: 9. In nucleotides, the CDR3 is TGTGCCAGCTCAGCTTACCGGGACAGGATTGAAGCTTTCTTT. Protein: CASSAYRDRIEAFF.

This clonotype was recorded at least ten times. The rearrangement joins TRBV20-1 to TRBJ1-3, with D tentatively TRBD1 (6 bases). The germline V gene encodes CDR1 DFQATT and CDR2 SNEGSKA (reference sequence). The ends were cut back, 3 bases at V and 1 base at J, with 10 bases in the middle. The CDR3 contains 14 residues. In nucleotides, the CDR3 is TGCAGTGCTAGGCACAGGGAGTCTGGAAACACCATATATTTT. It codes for CSARHRESGNTIYF.

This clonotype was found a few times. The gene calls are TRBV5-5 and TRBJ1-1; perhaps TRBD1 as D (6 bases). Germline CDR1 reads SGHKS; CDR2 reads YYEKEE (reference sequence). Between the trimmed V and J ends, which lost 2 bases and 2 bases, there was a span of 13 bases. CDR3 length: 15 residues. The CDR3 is CASSFGTGRNTEAFF. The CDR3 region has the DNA TGTGCCAGCAGCTTTGGTACAGGGAGAAACACTGAAGCTTTCTTT. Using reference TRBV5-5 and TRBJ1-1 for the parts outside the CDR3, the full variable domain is DAGVTQSPTHLIKTRGQQVTLRCSPISGHKSVSWYQQVLGQGPQFIFQYYEKEERGRGNFPDRFSARQFPNYSSELNVNALLLGDSALYLCASSFGTGRNTEAFFGQGTRLTVV.

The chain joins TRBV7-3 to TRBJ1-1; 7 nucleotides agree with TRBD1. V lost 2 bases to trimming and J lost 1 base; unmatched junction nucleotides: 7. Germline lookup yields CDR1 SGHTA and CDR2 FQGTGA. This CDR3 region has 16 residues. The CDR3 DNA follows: TGTGCCAGCAGCTTATTCGGGGCAGGGGGGAACACTGAAGCTTTCTTT. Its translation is CASSLFGAGGNTEAFF.

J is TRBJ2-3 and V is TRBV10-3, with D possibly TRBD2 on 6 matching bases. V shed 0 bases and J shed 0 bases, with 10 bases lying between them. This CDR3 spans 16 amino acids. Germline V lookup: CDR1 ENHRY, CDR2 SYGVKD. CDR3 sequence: CAISESRGSSTDTQYF. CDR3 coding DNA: TGTGCCATCAGTGAGTCGCGGGGCTCTAGCACAGATACGCAGTATTTT.

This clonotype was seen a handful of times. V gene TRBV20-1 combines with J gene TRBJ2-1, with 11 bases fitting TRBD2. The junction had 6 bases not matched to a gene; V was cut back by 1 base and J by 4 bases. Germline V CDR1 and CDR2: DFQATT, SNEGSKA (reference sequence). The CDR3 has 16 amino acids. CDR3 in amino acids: CSARVFSGREYNEQFF. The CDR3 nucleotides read TGCAGTGCTAGAGTCTTTAGCGGGAGGGAATACAATGAGCAGTTCTTC.

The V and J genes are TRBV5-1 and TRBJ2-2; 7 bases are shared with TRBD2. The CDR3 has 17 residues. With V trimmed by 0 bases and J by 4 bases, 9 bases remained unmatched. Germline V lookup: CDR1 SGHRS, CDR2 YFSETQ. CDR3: CASSLDAGGGSTGELFF. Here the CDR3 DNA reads TGCGCCAGCAGCTTGGATGCCGGGGGAGGGAGCACCGGGGAGCTGTTTTTT. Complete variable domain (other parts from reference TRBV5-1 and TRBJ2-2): KAGVTQTPRYLIKTRGQQVTLSCSPISGHRSVSWYQQTPGQGLQFLFEYFSETQRNKGNFPGRFSGRQFSNSRSEMNVSTLELGDSALYLCASSLDAGGGSTGELFFGEGSRLTVL.

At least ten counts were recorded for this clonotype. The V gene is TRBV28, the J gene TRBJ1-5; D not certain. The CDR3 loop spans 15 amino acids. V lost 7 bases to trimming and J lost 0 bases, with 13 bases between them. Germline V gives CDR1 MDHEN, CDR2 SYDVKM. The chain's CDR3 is CASTPGRLSNQPQHF. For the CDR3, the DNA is TGTGCCAGCACCCCAGGAAGGCTTAGCAATCAGCCCCAGCATTTT. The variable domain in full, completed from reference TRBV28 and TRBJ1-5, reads DVKVTQSSRYLVKRTGEKVFLECVQDMDHENMFWYRQDPGLGLRLIYFSYDVKMKEKGDIPEGYSVSREKKERFSLILESASTNQTSMYLCASTPGRLSNQPQHFGDGTRLSIL.

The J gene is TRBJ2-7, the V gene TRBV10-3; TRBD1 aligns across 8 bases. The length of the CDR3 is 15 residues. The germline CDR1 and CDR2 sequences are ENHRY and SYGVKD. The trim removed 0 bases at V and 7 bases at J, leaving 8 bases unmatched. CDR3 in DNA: TGTGCCATCAGTGAGTCACTGACAGGGGTAGGGGAGCAGTACTTC. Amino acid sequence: CAISESLTGVGEQYF.

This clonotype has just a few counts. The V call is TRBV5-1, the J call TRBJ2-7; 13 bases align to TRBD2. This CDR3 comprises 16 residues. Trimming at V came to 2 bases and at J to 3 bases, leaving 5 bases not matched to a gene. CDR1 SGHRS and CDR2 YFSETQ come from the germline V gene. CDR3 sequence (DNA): TGCGCCAGCAGCTTCGGACTAGCGGGAGCAGGCTACGAGCAGTACTTC. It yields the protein CASSFGLAGAGYEQYF.

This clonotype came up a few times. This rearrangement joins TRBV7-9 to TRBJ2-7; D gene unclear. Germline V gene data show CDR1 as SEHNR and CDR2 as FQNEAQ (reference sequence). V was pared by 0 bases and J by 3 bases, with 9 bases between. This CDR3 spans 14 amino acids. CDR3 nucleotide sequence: TGTGCCAGCAGCTTAGCGTCGGCCCGCTACGAGCAGTACTTC. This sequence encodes CASSLASARYEQYF.

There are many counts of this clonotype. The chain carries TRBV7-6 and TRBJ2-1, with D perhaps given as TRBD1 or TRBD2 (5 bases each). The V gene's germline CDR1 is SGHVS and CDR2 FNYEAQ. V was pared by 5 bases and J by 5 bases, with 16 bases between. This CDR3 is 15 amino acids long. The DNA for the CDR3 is TGTGCCAGCAGCAGGTGGATTGGGGGAAACAATGAGCAGTTCTTC. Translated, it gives CASSRWIGGNNEQFF.

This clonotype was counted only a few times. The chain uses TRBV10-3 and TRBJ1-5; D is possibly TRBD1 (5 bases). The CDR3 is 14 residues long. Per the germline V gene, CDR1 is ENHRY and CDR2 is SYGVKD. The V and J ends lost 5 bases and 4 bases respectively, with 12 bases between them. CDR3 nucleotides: TGTGCCATCAGTAGGGGCGAGAGAAATCAGCCCCAGCATTTT. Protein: CAISRGERNQPQHF.

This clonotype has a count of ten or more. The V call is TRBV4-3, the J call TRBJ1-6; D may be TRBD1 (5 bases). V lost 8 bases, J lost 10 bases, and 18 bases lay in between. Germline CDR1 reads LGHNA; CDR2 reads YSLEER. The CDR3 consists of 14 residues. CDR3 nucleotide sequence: TGCGCCAGCTCCTCCCAACCAGGGAACTCACCCCTCCACTTT. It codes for CASSSQPGNSPLHF.

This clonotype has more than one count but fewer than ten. CDR3 DNA sequence: TGCAGTGCTAGTCCCGGGACTCCTAGCACAGATACGCAGTATTTT. This gives the protein CSASPGTPSTDTQYF. The chain carries TRBV20-1 and TRBJ2-3; TRBD2 is a possible D gene (6 bases). The CDR3 covers 15 residues. V was pared by 3 bases and J by 0 bases, with 13 bases between. Germline CDR1 DFQATT, CDR2 SNEGSKA (reference sequence).

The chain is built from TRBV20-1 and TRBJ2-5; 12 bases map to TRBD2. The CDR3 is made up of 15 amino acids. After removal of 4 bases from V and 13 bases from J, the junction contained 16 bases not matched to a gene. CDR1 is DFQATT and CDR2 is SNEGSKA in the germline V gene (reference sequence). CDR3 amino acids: CSANGLGTSGLGGYF. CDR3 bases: TGCAGTGCTAACGGACTGGGGACTAGCGGGCTAGGAGGGTACTTC.

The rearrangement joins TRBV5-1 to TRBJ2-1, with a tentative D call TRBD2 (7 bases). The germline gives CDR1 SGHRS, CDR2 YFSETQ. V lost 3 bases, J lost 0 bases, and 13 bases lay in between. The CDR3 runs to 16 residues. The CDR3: CASSWGGRSSYNEQFF. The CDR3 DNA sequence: TGCGCCAGCAGCTGGGGGGGCAGGTCCTCCTACAATGAGCAGTTCTTC.

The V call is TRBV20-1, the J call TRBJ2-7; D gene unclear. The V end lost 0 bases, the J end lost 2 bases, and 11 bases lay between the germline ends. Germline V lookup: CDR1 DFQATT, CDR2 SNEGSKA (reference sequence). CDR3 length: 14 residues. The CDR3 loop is CSARDQTFTYEQYF. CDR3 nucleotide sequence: TGCAGTGCTAGAGATCAGACATTTACCTACGAGCAGTACTTC.

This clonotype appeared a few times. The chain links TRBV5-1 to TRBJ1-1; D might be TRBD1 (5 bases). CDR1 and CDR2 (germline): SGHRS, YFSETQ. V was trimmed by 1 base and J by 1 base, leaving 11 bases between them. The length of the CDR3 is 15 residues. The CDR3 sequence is CASSLSRQWNTEAFF. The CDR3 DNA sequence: TGCGCCAGCAGCTTGAGCCGACAGTGGAACACTGAAGCTTTCTTT.

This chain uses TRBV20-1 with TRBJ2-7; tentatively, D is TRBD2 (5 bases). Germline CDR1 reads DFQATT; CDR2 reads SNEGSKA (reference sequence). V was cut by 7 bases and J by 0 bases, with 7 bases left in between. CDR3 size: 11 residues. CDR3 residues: CSVTSSYEQYF. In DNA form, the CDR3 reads TGCAGTGTAACTAGCTCCTACGAGCAGTACTTC.

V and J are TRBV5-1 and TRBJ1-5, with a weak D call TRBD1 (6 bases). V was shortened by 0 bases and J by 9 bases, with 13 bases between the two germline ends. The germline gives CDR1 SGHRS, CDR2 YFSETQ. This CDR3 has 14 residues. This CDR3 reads CASSLGPGDRPQHF. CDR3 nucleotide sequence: TGCGCCAGCAGCTTGGGGCCAGGGGATCGGCCCCAGCATTTT.

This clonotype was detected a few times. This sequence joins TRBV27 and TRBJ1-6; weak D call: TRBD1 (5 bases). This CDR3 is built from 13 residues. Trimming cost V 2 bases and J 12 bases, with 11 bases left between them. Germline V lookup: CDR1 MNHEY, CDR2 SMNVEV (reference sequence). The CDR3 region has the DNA TGTGCCAGCAGTTTAAGTCGGGGCCGACCCCTCCACTTT. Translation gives CASSLSRGRPLHF.

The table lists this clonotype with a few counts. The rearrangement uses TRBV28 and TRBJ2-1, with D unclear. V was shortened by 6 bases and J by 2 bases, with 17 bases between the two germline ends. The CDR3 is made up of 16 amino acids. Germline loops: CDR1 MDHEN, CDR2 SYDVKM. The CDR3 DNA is TGTGCCAGCAGGAAAAGGCGAATCGGCCCCTACAATGAGCAGTTCTTC. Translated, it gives CASRKRRIGPYNEQFF.

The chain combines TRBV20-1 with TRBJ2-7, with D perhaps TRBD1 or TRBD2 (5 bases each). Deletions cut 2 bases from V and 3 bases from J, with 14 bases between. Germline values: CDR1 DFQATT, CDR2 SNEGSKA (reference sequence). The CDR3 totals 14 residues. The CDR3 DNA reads TGCAGTGCTAGATTCTCCTCGGGGCACTACGAGCAGTACTTC. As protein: CSARFSSGHYEQYF.

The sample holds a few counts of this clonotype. CDR3 coding DNA: TGCGCCAGCAGCCGCGGACTAGCGGTGTTCTTCTCCTACGAGCAGTACTTC. Residues: CASSRGLAVFFSYEQYF. The gene calls are TRBV5-1 and TRBJ2-7, with 10 positions matching TRBD2. CDR1 is SGHRS, CDR2 YFSETQ, per germline. J was trimmed by 0 bases and V by 4 bases; bases with no gene match: 10. CDR3 length: 17 residues. The full variable domain, in which reference TRBV5-1 and TRBJ2-7 provide the parts outside the CDR3, is KAGVTQTPRYLIKTRGQQVTLSCSPISGHRSVSWYQQTPGQGLQFLFEYFSETQRNKGNFPGRFSGRQFSNSRSEMNVSTLELGDSALYLCASSRGLAVFFSYEQYFGPGTRLTVT.

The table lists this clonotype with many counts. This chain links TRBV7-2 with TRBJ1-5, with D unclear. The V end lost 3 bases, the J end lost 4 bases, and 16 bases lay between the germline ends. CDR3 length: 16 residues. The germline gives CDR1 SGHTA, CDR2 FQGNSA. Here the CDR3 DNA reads TGTGCCAGCAGCTTGTCAAGAGGGAGATGGAATCAGCCCCAGCATTTT. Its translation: CASSLSRGRWNQPQHF. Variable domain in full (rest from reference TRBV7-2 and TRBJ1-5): GAGVSQSPSNKVTEKGKDVELRCDPISGHTALYWYRQSLGQGLEFLIYFQGNSAPDKSGLPSDRFSAERTGGSVSTLTIQRTQQEDSAVYLCASSLSRGRWNQPQHFGDGTRLSIL.

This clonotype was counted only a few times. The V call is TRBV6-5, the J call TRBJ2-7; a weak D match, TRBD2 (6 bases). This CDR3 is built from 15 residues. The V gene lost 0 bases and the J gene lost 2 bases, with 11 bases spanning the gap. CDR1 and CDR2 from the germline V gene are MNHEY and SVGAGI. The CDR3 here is CASSYSFGSTYEQYF. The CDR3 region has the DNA TGTGCCAGCAGTTACTCGTTCGGGAGTACCTACGAGCAGTACTTC.